This section outlines one T cell receptor (beta chain) sequence together with its context. Its antigen remains unknown. V was trimmed by 3 bases and J by 0 bases, leaving 11 bases between them. The germline CDR1 and CDR2 sequences are KGHSH and LQKENI. This CDR3 has 15 amino acids. This specimen comes from a study of response to subunit inactivated influenza vaccine. Whole-study findings and limits: Authors proposed each seasonal influenza vaccination draws in few new T cells.

Using its own MiXCR run on the RT-PCR reads, TCRdb lists one record per CDR3 protein. The sample records about 800,000 distinct CDR3 sequences, about 20% being singletons. The chain couples TRBV18 to TRBJ1-1; D is unclear. This clonotype was sampled from a man over 45 who received an inactivated influenza vaccine. The sequencing used PBMCs from blood, collected 4 to 6 days after vaccination. The CDR3 region is CASSPRGAVNTEAFF. DNA of the CDR3: TGTGCCAGCTCACCCCGGGGTGCCGTGAACACTGAAGCTTTCTTT. The whole variable domain, filled in from reference TRBV18 and TRBJ1-1, reads NAGVMQNPRHLVRRRGQEARLRCSPMKGHSHVYWYRQLPEEGLKFMVYLQKENIIDESGMPKERFSAEFPKEGPSILRIQQVVRGDSAAYFCASSPRGAVNTEAFFGQGTRLTVV.